The 19 T cell receptor beta chains in this list originate from one sample, sequenced in a study of OX40 agonist ivuxolimab in advanced cancers. Libraries were prepared by immunoSEQ multiplex PCR; TCRdb keeps only in-frame clonotypes and omits some of them. This table has approximately 70,000 clones, approximately 90% appearing once. The source was CD4+ or CD8+ T cells sorted from blood, collected in a trial of the OX40 agonist ivuxolimab. These receptor sequences come from an adult with an advanced solid tumor such as melanoma, head and neck, liver or kidney cancer.

The chain uses TRBV15 and TRBJ2-4, with 8 bases that match TRBD1. The junction had 6 bases not matched to a gene; V was cut back by 2 bases and J by 9 bases. Germline values: CDR1 LNHNV, CDR2 YYDKDF (reference sequence). CDR3 size: 14 residues. This chain's CDR3 is CATSRNRGKVIQYF. As DNA, the CDR3 is TGTGCCACCAGCAGAAACAGGGGGAAGGTCATTCAGTACTTC.

The rearrangement links TRBV7-6 to TRBJ1-1, with a tentative D call TRBD1 (5 bases). The germline V and J ends were trimmed by 5 bases and 1 base, with 11 bases remaining between them. Germline values: CDR1 SGHVS, CDR2 FNYEAQ. The CDR3 runs 14 residues. CDR3 amino acids: CASSLGRQNTEAFF. The DNA of the CDR3 is TGTGCCAGCAGCCTGGGACGGCAGAACACTGAAGCTTTCTTT. Full variable domain (remainder filled in from reference TRBV7-6 and TRBJ1-1): GAGVSQSPRYKVTKRGQDVALRCDPISGHVSLYWYRQALGQGPEFLTYFNYEAQQDKSGLPNDRFSAERPEGSISTLTIQRTEQRDSAMYRCASSLGRQNTEAFFGQGTRLTVV.

The chain recombines TRBV5-8 with TRBJ2-5; TRBD2 agrees at 7 bases. V lost 6 bases to trimming and J lost 4 bases; unmatched junction nucleotides: 15. This CDR3 region has 16 residues. Germline CDR1 SGHTS, CDR2 YDEGEE. The DNA of the CDR3 is TGTGCCAGCACCCTGGTGGGCGGGAGTAGGGGAGAGACCCAGTACTTC. Translation gives CASTLVGGSRGETQYF.

A single count supports this clone. This chain joins TRBV6-6 and TRBJ1-4; D may be TRBD1 (6 bases). This CDR3 has 13 amino acids. The germline gives CDR1 MNHNY, CDR2 SVGAGI (reference sequence). V shed 10 bases and J shed 8 bases, with 17 bases lying between them. The CDR3 loop reads CATQGGGSEKLFF. The CDR3 DNA is TGTGCCACTCAAGGAGGGGGAAGCGAAAAACTGTTTTTT.

This chain uses TRBV29-1 with TRBJ1-4; TRBD1 matches 10 bases. Germline V CDR1 and CDR2: SQVTM, ANQGSEA. After removal of 5 bases from V and 7 bases from J, the junction contained 7 bases not matched to a gene. The CDR3 covers 14 residues. The CDR3 is CSVQPGTGAEKLFF. The CDR3 DNA reads TGCAGCGTTCAGCCGGGGACAGGGGCTGAAAAACTGTTTTTT.

The chain couples TRBV5-6 to TRBJ2-7, with TRBD1 matching 7 bases. CDR1 SGHDT and CDR2 YYEEEE come from the germline V gene. This CDR3 has 15 amino acids. Losses at the gene ends were 4 bases for V and 2 bases for J; bases not matched to a gene: 9. The CDR3 coding sequence is TGTGCCAGCAGCCCCCGAGACAGGGTAGCCTACGAGCAGTACTTC. It codes for CASSPRDRVAYEQYF.

The chain employs TRBV27 and TRBJ2-7; TRBD2 agrees at 13 bases. Germline V lookup: CDR1 MNHEY, CDR2 SMNVEV (reference sequence). This CDR3 region has 16 residues. The V gene end was trimmed by 5 bases and the J gene end by 2 bases; junction bases not matched to a gene: 6. Here the CDR3 reads CASSPSGLAGTYEQYF. The CDR3 bases are TGTGCCAGCAGTCCCTCGGGACTAGCGGGAACCTACGAGCAGTACTTC.

This rearrangement joins TRBV28 to TRBJ2-7, with 9 bases lining up with TRBD2. V gave up 8 bases and J gave up 3 bases; unmatched junction bases: 2. Germline assignment: CDR1 MDHEN and CDR2 SYDVKM. The CDR3 runs 12 residues. The CDR3 loop is CASCSGSYEQYF. The CDR3 nucleotides read TGTGCCAGCTGTAGCGGGAGCTACGAGCAGTACTTC.

The genes are TRBV19 and TRBJ1-2; 7 nucleotides line up with TRBD1. CDR1 and CDR2 (germline): LNHDA, SQIVND (reference sequence). V was pared by 4 bases and J by 0 bases, with 5 bases of the junction left unmatched. CDR3 length equals 15 residues. The CDR3 loop reads CASSSGQAANYGYTF. For the CDR3, the DNA is TGTGCCAGTAGTAGCGGACAGGCAGCTAACTATGGCTACACCTTC.

The V gene is TRBV11-3, the J gene TRBJ2-7; possibly TRBD1 or TRBD2 for D (5 bases each). The CDR3 length is 12 residues. V gave up 4 bases and J gave up 8 bases, with 12 bases separating them. The V gene's germline CDR1 is SGHNT and CDR2 YENEEA. CDR3 region: CASSSGRPQQYF. CDR3 DNA: TGTGCCAGCAGCTCGGGACGGCCCCAGCAGTACTTC.

V and J are TRBV14 and TRBJ2-3; D unresolved. Trimming cost V 2 bases and J 2 bases, with 11 bases left between them. The CDR3 covers 15 residues. Per the germline V gene, CDR1 is SGHDN and CDR2 is FVKESK. The CDR3 DNA is TGTGCCAGCAGCCAACGGATAGACAACACAGATACGCAGTATTTT. Protein sequence: CASSQRIDNTDTQYF.

This clone was recorded only once. This chain links TRBV6-1 with TRBJ1-1, with D unclear. The CDR3 runs to 15 residues. V lost 4 bases and J 0 bases, leaving 12 bases between the germline ends. Germline CDR1 and CDR2: MNHNS and SASEGT. CDR3 sequence (DNA): TGTGCCAGCAGTGCACCGGGAAAGTTGAACACTGAAGCTTTCTTT. As protein: CASSAPGKLNTEAFF.

The rearrangement links TRBV7-3 to TRBJ2-2; D may be TRBD1 or TRBD2 (5 bases each). V was clipped by 4 bases and J by 4 bases, with 13 bases between them. This CDR3 is 15 amino acids long. CDR1 is SGHTA and CDR2 is FQGTGA in the germline V gene. The CDR3 region is CASSSTGGGTGELFF. CDR3 in DNA: TGTGCCAGCAGCTCAACTGGTGGGGGCACCGGGGAGCTGTTTTTT.

The CDR3 region is CASSVATGATGANVLTF. Written as DNA, the CDR3 is TGTGCCAGCAGCGTAGCTACTGGGGCCACTGGGGCCAACGTCCTGACTTTC. This chain joins TRBV9 and TRBJ2-6, with D possibly matching TRBD1 (5 bases). This CDR3 has 17 residues. The germline V and J ends were trimmed by 0 bases and 2 bases, with 12 bases remaining between them. CDR1 and CDR2 from the germline V gene are SGDLS and YYNGEE. The full variable domain, its missing parts supplied by reference TRBV9 and TRBJ2-6, is DSGVTQTPKHLITATGQRVTLRCSPRSGDLSVYWYQQSLDQGLQFLIQYYNGEERAKGNILERFSAQQFPDLHSELNLSSLELGDSALYFCASSVATGATGANVLTFGAGSRLTVL.

Concerning this clone: The same CDR3 also results from other DNA sequences found in this sample. The gene calls are TRBV11-2 and TRBJ2-5; D gene ambiguous. The CDR3 runs to 14 residues. With 0 bases removed from V and 5 bases from J, the gap between germline ends came to 10 bases. Germline CDR1 is SGHAT and CDR2 is FQNNGV. CDR3 protein: CASSLDRSGETQYF. In DNA form, the CDR3 reads TGTGCCAGCAGCTTAGATCGGTCTGGGGAGACCCAGTACTTC.

The V gene is TRBV4-1, the J gene TRBJ2-3; 8 positions match TRBD2. The V and J ends lost 0 bases and 4 bases, in that order; junction bases with no gene match: 6. The CDR3 runs 16 residues. The germline V gene has CDR1 MGHRA and CDR2 YSYEKL. CDR3 sequence reads: CASSQESTAGADTQYF. In DNA form, the CDR3 reads TGCGCCAGCAGCCAAGAGAGCACAGCGGGGGCAGATACGCAGTATTTT.

The chain employs TRBV6-6 and TRBJ2-7, with D possibly being TRBD1 or TRBD2 (5 bases each). In germline, CDR1 is MNHNY, CDR2 SVGAGI (reference sequence). With 6 bases removed from V and 1 base from J, the gap between germline ends came to 16 bases. The CDR3 loop spans 15 amino acids. The CDR3 region is CASRTDRDGSYEQYF. CDR3 in DNA: TGTGCCAGCAGAACCGACCGGGACGGGTCCTACGAGCAGTACTTC.

The chain links TRBV5-6 to TRBJ2-2; TRBD2 matches 7 bases. With 4 bases clipped from V and 1 base from J, the junction kept 7 bases outside the gene matches. Germline V gives CDR1 SGHDT, CDR2 YYEEEE. CDR3 length equals 16 residues. The CDR3 is CASSPKLAVNTGELFF. CDR3 in DNA: TGTGCCAGCAGCCCCAAGCTAGCGGTGAACACCGGGGAGCTGTTTTTT.

The chain uses TRBV6-6 and TRBJ1-5; tentatively, D is TRBD1 (5 bases). V lost 8 bases, J lost 5 bases, and 16 bases lay in between. Germline CDR1 reads MNHNY; CDR2 reads SVGAGI (reference sequence). The CDR3 has 14 residues. This chain's CDR3 is CASGGEGSYQPQHF. The CDR3 DNA reads TGTGCCAGCGGGGGGGAGGGTAGTTATCAGCCCCAGCATTTT.